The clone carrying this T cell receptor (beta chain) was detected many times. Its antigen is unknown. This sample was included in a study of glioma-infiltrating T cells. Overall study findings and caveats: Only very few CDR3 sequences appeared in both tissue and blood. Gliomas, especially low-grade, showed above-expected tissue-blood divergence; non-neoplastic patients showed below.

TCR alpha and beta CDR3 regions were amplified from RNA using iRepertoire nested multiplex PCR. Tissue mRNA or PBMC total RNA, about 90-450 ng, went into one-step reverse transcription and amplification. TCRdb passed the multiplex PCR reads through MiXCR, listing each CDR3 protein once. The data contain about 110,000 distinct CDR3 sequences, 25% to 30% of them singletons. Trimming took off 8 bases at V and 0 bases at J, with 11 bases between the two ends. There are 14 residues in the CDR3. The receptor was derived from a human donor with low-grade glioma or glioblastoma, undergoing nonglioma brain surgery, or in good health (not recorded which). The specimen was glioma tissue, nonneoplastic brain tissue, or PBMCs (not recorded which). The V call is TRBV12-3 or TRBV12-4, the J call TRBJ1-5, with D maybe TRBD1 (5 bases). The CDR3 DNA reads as TGTGCCAGCTGGGGGGGATATAGCAATCAGCCCCAGCATTTT. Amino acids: CASWGGYSNQPQHF.